The entry below gives a single T cell receptor beta chain sequence along with its context. What it binds is not known. This sample is part of a study of shared clonotypes between healthy human individuals. In the naive CD8 group, cells lacked CD45RO and were positively selected for CCR7, so terminally differentiated effector memory CD45RA+ cells were left out. The ends lost 0 bases at V and 5 bases at J; junction bases unmatched: 4. CDR3 size: 15 residues. CDR1 SQVTM and CDR2 ANQGSEA come from the germline V gene. Assay used: immunoSEQ multiplex PCR; TCRdb lists only in-frame clones, some missing. The profile shows roughly 550,000 clones, 95% to 96% of them singletons. General study results and limits: Expectations were that clonotype sharing among donors would be affected by sequencing depth. The naive CD4 repertoires of a handful of donors were compared, and around 5.1% of clonotypes were shared. Relative to their counterparts shared across all four donors, non-shared clonotypes exhibited diminished generation probabilities.

This TCR came from a woman in her 30s in good health. The specimen was naive CD8+ T cells sorted from blood. This chain links TRBV29-1 with TRBJ1-4; TRBD1 aligns across 9 bases. CDR3 sequence reads: CSVEDSGTGNEKLFF. CDR3 sequence (DNA): TGCAGCGTTGAAGACTCCGGGACAGGGAATGAAAAACTGTTTTTT.